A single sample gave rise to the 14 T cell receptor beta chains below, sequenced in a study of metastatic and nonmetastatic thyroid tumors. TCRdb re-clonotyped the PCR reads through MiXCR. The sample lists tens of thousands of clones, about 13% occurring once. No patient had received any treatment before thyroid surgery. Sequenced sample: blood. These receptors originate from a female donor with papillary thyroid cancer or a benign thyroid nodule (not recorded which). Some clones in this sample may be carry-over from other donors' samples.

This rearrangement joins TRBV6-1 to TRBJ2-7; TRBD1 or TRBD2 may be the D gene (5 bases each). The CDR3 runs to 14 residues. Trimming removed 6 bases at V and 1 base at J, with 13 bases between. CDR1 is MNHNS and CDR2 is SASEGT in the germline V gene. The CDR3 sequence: CASRELDSSYEQYF. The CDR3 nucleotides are TGTGCCAGCAGGGAACTAGACAGTTCCTACGAGCAGTACTTC.

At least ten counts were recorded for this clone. This chain's CDR3 is CASSFGQSGNTIYF. Here the CDR3 DNA reads TGTGCCAGCAGCTTCGGACAGTCTGGAAACACCATATATTTT. The chain is built from TRBV11-2 and TRBJ1-3; a weak D match, TRBD1 (6 bases). The CDR3 sequence is 14 residues long. The germline V and J ends were trimmed by 3 bases and 1 base, with 7 bases remaining between them. CDR1 is SGHAT, CDR2 FQNNGV, per germline.

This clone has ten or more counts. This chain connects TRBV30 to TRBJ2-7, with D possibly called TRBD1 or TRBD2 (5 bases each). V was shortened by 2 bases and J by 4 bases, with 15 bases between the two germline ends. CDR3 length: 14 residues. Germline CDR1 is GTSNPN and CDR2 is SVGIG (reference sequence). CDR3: CAWSLPGRPYEQYF. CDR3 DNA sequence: TGTGCCTGGAGTTTACCGGGACGGCCTTACGAGCAGTACTTC.

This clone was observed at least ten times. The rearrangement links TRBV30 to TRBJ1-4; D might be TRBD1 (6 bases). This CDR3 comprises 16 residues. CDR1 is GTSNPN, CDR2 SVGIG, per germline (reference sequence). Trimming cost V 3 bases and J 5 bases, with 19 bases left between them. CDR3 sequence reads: CAWRKQGAPKNEKLFF. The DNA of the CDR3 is TGTGCCTGGAGGAAACAGGGTGCGCCCAAGAATGAAAAACTGTTTTTT.

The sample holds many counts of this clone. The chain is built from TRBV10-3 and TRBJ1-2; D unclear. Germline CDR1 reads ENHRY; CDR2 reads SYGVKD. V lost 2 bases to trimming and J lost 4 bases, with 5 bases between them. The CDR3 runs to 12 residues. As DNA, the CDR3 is TGTGCCATCAGTGAGGGACGCTATGGCTACACCTTC. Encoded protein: CAISEGRYGYTF.

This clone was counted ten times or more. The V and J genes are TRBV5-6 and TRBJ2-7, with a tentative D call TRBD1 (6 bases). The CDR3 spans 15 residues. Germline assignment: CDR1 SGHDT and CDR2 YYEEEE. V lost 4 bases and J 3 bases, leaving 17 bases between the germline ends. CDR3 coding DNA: TGTGCCAGCAGCCCCCAGGGGAGCGGTAACTACGAGCAGTACTTC. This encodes CASSPQGSGNYEQYF.

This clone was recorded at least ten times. CDR3 amino acids: CASSRTSASYNEQFF. In DNA form, the CDR3 reads TGCGCCAGCAGCCGGACTAGCGCCTCCTACAATGAGCAGTTCTTC. This chain connects TRBV5-1 to TRBJ2-1; 9 nucleotides line up with TRBD2. Trimming took 4 bases from V and 0 from J; bases not matched to a gene: 2. The CDR3 is 15 amino acids. Germline V gene sequence: CDR1 SGHRS, CDR2 YFSETQ. Using reference TRBV5-1 and TRBJ2-1 for the parts outside the CDR3, the full variable domain is KAGVTQTPRYLIKTRGQQVTLSCSPISGHRSVSWYQQTPGQGLQFLFEYFSETQRNKGNFPGRFSGRQFSNSRSEMNVSTLELGDSALYLCASSRTSASYNEQFFGPGTRLTVL.

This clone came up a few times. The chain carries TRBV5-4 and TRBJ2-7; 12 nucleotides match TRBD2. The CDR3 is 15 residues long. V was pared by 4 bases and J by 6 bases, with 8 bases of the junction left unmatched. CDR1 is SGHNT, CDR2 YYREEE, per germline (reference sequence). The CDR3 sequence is CASSHGTSGPSEQYF. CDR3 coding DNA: TGTGCCAGCAGCCACGGGACTAGCGGGCCTTCCGAGCAGTACTTC.

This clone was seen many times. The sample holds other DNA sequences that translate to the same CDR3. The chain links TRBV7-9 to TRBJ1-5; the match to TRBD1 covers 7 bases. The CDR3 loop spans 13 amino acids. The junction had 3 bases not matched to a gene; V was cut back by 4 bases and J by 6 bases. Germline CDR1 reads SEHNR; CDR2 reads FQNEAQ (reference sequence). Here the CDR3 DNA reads TGTGCCAGCAGCTGGGACAGTTCTCAGCCCCAGCATTTT. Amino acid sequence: CASSWDSSQPQHF.

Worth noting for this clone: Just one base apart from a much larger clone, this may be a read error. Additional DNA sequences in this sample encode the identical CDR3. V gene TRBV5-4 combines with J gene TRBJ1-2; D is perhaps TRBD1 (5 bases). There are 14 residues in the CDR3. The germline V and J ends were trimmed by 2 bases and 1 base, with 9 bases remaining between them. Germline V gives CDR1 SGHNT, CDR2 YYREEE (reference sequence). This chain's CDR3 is CASSFGGVNYGYTF. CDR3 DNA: TGTGCCAGCAGCTTCGGGGGTGTTAACTATGGCTACACCTTC.

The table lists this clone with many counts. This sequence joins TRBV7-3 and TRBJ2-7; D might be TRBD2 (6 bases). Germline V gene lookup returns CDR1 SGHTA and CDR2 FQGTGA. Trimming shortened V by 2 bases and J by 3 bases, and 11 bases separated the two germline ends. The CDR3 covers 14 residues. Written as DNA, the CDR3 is TGTGCCAGCAGCTTACAGGGTAGCGGCTACGAGCAGTACTTC. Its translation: CASSLQGSGYEQYF.

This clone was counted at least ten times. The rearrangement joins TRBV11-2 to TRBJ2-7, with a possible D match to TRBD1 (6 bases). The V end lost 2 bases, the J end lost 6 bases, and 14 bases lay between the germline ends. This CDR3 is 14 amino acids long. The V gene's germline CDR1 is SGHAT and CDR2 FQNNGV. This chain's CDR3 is CASSLSGTRGEQYF. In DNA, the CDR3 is TGTGCCAGCAGCTTATCTGGGACCAGGGGCGAGCAGTACTTC.

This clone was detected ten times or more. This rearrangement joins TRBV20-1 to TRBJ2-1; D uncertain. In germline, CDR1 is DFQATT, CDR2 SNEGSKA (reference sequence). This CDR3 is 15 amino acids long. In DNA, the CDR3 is TGCAGCACACGCCTCCCCAGCCTCTCCTACAATGAGCAGTTCTTC. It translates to CSTRLPSLSYNEQFF.

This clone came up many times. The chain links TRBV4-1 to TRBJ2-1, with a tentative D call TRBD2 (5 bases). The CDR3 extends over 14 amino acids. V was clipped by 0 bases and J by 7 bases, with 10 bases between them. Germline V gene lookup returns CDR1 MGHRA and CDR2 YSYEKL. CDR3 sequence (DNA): TGCGCCAGCAGCCAAGATCCCCTAGCTAATGAGCAGTTCTTC. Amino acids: CASSQDPLANEQFF.